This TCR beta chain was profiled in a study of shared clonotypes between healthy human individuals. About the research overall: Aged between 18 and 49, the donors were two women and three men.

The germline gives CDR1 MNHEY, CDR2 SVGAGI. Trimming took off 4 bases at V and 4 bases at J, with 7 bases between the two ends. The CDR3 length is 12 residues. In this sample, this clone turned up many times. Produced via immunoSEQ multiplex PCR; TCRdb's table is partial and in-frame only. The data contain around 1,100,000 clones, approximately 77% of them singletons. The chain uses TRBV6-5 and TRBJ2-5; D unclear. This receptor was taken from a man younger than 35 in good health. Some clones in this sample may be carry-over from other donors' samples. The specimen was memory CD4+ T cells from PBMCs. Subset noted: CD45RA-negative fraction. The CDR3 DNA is TGTGCCAGCAGTTCAGTCGGAGAGACCCAGTACTTC. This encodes CASSSVGETQYF.